A selection of T cell receptor beta chains follows, all from one sample in a study of radiation and T cells in renal cell carcinoma. The assay was immunoSEQ multiplex PCR, and TCRdb's table has in-frame clones only and misses some. This sample carries about 130,000 clones, around 89% of them seen once, and the ten largest clones take approximately 6%. The input for sequencing was blood, taken from a patient whose treatment included radiotherapy and nephrectomy. These receptors were taken from a woman aged 70-85 years with renal cell carcinoma. CDR3s include the opening cysteine and the closing phenylalanine or tryptophan. Each record gives: J gene, clone size, V gene, D gene, CDR3 DNA, CDR3 protein. The D gene is left open where the match is weak. Size tells how often a clone was seen (once, few, many) or the class of an expanded clone, and some rows leave it out.

TRBJ1-5	NA	TRBV6-5	NA	TGTGCCAGCAGCAGACAGTATAGCAATCAGCCCCAGCATTTT	CASSRQYSNQPQHF
TRBJ2-3	NA	TRBV30	TRBD2	TGTGCCTGGAGCGAGGGTAGCGGGGGGGTCACAGATACGCAGTATTTT	CAWSEGSGGVTDTQYF
TRBJ2-6	once	TRBV14	NA	TGTGCCAGCAGCCCAAGGGGAGGATCTGGGGCCAACGTCCTGACTTTC	CASSPRGGSGANVLTF
TRBJ1-1	NA	TRBV19	NA	TGTGCCAGTAGTATAGGGATCGGGGCAGGGACTGAAGCTTTCTTT	CASSIGIGAGTEAFF
TRBJ2-6	NA	TRBV20-1	NA	TGCAGTGCTAGATTGGGGGACGTCCTGACTTTC	CSARLGDVLTF
TRBJ1-3	once	TRBV6-6	NA	TGTGCCAGCAGCCACGGGACGGGAGCCTCTGGAAACACCATATATTTT	CASSHGTGASGNTIYF
TRBJ1-6	NA	TRBV5-1	NA	TGCGCCAGCAGCTCGATGGGGGCAGGTTCACCCCTCCACTTT	CASSSMGAGSPLHF
TRBJ1-5	once	TRBV2	TRBD1	TGTGCCAGCAGAATCGGACAGGGGATAGATCAGCCCCAGCATTTT	CASRIGQGIDQPQHF
TRBJ2-7	NA	TRBV4-2	TRBD1	TGTGCCAGCAGCCCCTCAGCCGGACAGGCTAACTACGAGCAGTACTTC	CASSPSAGQANYEQYF
TRBJ2-7	NA	TRBV7-2	TRBD2	TGTGCCAGCAGCTTGCCTTTGGGACTAGGCTCTTCCTACGAGCAGTACTTC	CASSLPLGLGSSYEQYF
TRBJ2-7	NA	TRBV7-6	TRBD2	TGTGCCAGCAGCTTTGGGCTAGCGGGGTCCTACGAGCAGTACTTC	CASSFGLAGSYEQYF
TRBJ2-7	NA	TRBV15	TRBD1	TGTGCCACCAGCAGAGTCGACAGGGCCGAAGGCGAGCAGTACTTC	CATSRVDRAEGEQYF
TRBJ1-4	NA	TRBV7-9	TRBD1	TGTGCCAGCAGCCTCGCCGGGACAGGGGCCCACGAAAAACTGTTTTTT	CASSLAGTGAHEKLFF
TRBJ2-5	NA	TRBV10-3	TRBD2	TGTGCCATCAGTGAGTCACAGCGGGGATCTCAAGAGACCCAGTACTTC	CAISESQRGSQETQYF
TRBJ1-5	NA	TRBV5-5	NA	TGTGCCCCCCGGCGGCCCCAGCATTTT	CAPRRPQHF
TRBJ1-5	NA	TRBV6-6	NA	TGTGCCAGCAGTGACAGGATTACTAGCAATCAGCCCCAGCATTTT	CASSDRITSNQPQHF
TRBJ1-1	NA	TRBV7-9	TRBD1	TGTGCCAGCAGCTTAGGGGCAGGGGGCGAAGCTTTCTTT	CASSLGAGGEAFF
TRBJ1-2	NA	TRBV10-3	TRBD1	TGTGCCATCAGTGAGTCGATTGGACAGGGCCTCAGGGGTGGCTACACCTTC	CAISESIGQGLRGGYTF
TRBJ2-2	NA	TRBV19	NA	TGTGCCCTAAACCGAGGGGCTGACGGGGAGCTGTTTTTT	CALNRGADGELFF
TRBJ1-5	NA	TRBV12-5	NA	TGTGCTAGTGGTTTGTCCAAAGGGAGATTGGGGAATCAGCCCCAGCATTTT	CASGLSKGRLGNQPQHF
TRBJ1-2	NA	TRBV4-1	TRBD1	TGCGCCAGCAGCCAAGAGACAGGGGCGGTCTATGGCTACACCTTC	CASSQETGAVYGYTF
TRBJ1-1	NA	TRBV6-5	NA	TGTGCCAGCAGTTTGACGGGGAACACTGAAGCTTTCTTT	CASSLTGNTEAFF
TRBJ2-7	NA	TRBV5-6	TRBD2	TGTGCCAGCAGCTTGTCGTCTTTGACTAGCCTGAGCTCCTACGAGCAGTACTTC	CASSLSSLTSLSSYEQYF
TRBJ1-1	NA	TRBV19	NA	TGTGCCACCTCGCAGGGAAGGAGCACTGAAGCTTTCTTT	CATSQGRSTEAFF
TRBJ2-2	NA	TRBV27	NA	TGTGCCAGCAGTTTATCCCCTTGGAGTAACTCCGGGGAGCTGTTTTTT	CASSLSPWSNSGELFF
TRBJ2-4	NA	TRBV19	NA	TGTGCCAGTAGTATTTTCACCGGGGTAGCCAAAAACATTCAGTACTTC	CASSIFTGVAKNIQYF
TRBJ2-5	NA	TRBV9	NA	TGTGCCAGCAGCGTAGGACCTGCAACAGGGTCCCAGTACTTC	CASSVGPATGSQYF
TRBJ2-6	NA	TRBV6-1	NA	TGTGCCAGCAGTGAACAGGCCCCACTTGCCTCTGGGGCCAACGTCCTGACTTTC	CASSEQAPLASGANVLTF
TRBJ1-2	NA	TRBV19	NA	TGTGCCAGTAACTCTTGGGGGGACGTCGATTATGGCTACACCTTC	CASNSWGDVDYGYTF
TRBJ2-5	once	TRBV5-6	NA	TGTGCCAGCAGCTTGGGGCTCGAAGAGACCCAGTACTTC	CASSLGLEETQYF
TRBJ1-2	few	TRBV11-3	TRBD1	TGTGCCAGCAGCTGGACAGGGGGCATTAACTATGGCTACACCTTC	CASSWTGGINYGYTF
TRBJ2-7	NA	TRBV5-6	NA	TGTGCCAGCAGCTCGGGACTCCCGGGCGGAGAGCAGTACTTC	CASSSGLPGGEQYF
TRBJ1-5	NA	TRBV6-5	TRBD1	TGTGCCAGCAGTAGGACAGGGACGGGTCAGCCCCAGCATTTT	CASSRTGTGQPQHF
TRBJ2-7	NA	TRBV30	NA	TGTGCCTGGGGACTATCTAGAGAGCAGTACTTC	CAWGLSREQYF
TRBJ1-5	NA	TRBV11-2	TRBD1	TGTGCCAGCAGCTTATGGGACTGGGACAGGGAGCCCCAGCATTTT	CASSLWDWDREPQHF
TRBJ1-5	once	TRBV30	TRBD1	TGTGCCTGGAGTGCCAGGGGGCAGGCTGTCCAGCCCCAGCATTTT	CAWSARGQAVQPQHF
TRBJ1-3	NA	TRBV9	NA	TGTGCCAGCAGCGCGTACCCCCTCCCCGTCTCTGGAAACACCATATATTTT	CASSAYPLPVSGNTIYF
TRBJ2-3	NA	TRBV29-1	NA	TGCAGCGTTGGGAGCGATACGCAGTATTTT	CSVGSDTQYF
TRBJ2-1	NA	TRBV5-4	NA	TGTGCCACCATCCCCAACCGGGGCGGTGAGCAGTTCTTC	CATIPNRGGEQFF
TRBJ2-3	NA	TRBV6-5	TRBD2	TGTGCCAGCAGCGAAACTAGCGGGGGGGCAGATACGCAGTATTTT	CASSETSGGADTQYF
TRBJ1-2	NA	TRBV19	TRBD1	TGTGCCAGTAGTCAGGGACAGCTACGATATGGCTACACCTTC	CASSQGQLRYGYTF
TRBJ2-5	NA	TRBV7-2	NA	TGTGCCAGCACCCAGGATGGGAGGCCAGAGGAGACCCAGTACTTC	CASTQDGRPEETQYF
TRBJ1-1	NA	TRBV6-1	NA	TGTGCCAGCAGTGAAGCGCTAGGGTTTGAAGCTTTCTTT	CASSEALGFEAFF
TRBJ1-6	NA	TRBV30	NA	TGTGCCCAGACAAGCTCGGCCTCTGGAGGGTCACCCCTCCACTTT	CAQTSSASGGSPLHF
TRBJ2-1	NA	TRBV5-1	NA	TGCGCCAGCAGCGGGACGAGGAATGAGCAGTTCTTC	CASSGTRNEQFF
TRBJ1-5	NA	TRBV30	TRBD1	TGTGCCTCCGGGACAGGGGAGCCCCAGCATTTT	CASGTGEPQHF
TRBJ2-6	NA	TRBV30	NA	TGTGCCTGGATAAGAGAATGGGCAGGGACCGGGGCCAACGTCCTGACTTTC	CAWIREWAGTGANVLTF
TRBJ2-3	NA	TRBV7-2	NA	TGTGCCAGCAGCTTTGCCCGGGGAGATACGCAGTATTTT	CASSFARGDTQYF
TRBJ1-5	once	TRBV7-9	NA	TGTGCCAGCAGCTTAGGGGCAGGTGGTCAGCCCCAGCATTTT	CASSLGAGGQPQHF
TRBJ2-1	once	TRBV7-9	TRBD2	TGTGCCAGCAGCTCAGGGACTAGCGGGGGCCTTTACAATGAGCAGTTCTTC	CASSSGTSGGLYNEQFF
TRBJ1-1	NA	TRBV19	TRBD1	TGTGCCAGTAGTATGCCGGTCACAGGGGGCTCGAACACTGAAGCTTTCTTT	CASSMPVTGGSNTEAFF
TRBJ1-2	NA	TRBV6-6	NA	TGTGCCAGCAGTCGGGACAACTATGGCTACACCTTC	CASSRDNYGYTF
TRBJ2-5	once	TRBV5-1	NA	TGCGCCAGCAGCTTGGAGGGGGTTGAGACCCAGTACTTC	CASSLEGVETQYF
TRBJ1-4	NA	TRBV7-9	NA	TGTGCCAGCAGCTTAGTTAGCCAGAATAATGAAAAACTGTTTTTT	CASSLVSQNNEKLFF